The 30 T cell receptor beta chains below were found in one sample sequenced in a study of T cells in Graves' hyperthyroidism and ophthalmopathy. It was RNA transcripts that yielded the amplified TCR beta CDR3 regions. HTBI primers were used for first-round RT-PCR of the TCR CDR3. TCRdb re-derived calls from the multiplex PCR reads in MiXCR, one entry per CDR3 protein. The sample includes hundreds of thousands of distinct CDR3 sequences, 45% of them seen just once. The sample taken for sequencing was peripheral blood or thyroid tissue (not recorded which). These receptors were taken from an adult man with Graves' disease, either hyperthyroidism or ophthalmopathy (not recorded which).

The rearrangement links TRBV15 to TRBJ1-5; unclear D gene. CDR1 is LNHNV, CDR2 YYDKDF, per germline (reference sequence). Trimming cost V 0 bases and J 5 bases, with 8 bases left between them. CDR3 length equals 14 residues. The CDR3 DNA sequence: TGTGCCACCAGCAGAGACGAGGGAGATCAGCCCCAGCATTTT. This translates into CATSRDEGDQPQHF.

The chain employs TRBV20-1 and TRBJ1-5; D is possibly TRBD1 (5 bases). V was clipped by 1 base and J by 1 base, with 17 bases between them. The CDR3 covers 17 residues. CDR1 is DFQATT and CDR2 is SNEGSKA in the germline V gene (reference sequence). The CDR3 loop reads CSARATHSGPSNQPQHF. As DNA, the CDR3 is TGCAGTGCTAGAGCTACTCATTCAGGGCCGAGCAATCAGCCCCAGCATTTT.

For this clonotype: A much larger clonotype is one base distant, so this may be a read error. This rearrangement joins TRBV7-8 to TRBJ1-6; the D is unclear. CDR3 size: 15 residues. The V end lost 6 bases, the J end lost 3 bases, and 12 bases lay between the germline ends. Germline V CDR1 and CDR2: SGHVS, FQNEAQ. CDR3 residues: CASSFPTSYNSPLHF. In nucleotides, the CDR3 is TGTGCCAGCAGTTTCCCGACGAGCTATAATTCACCCCTCCACTTT.

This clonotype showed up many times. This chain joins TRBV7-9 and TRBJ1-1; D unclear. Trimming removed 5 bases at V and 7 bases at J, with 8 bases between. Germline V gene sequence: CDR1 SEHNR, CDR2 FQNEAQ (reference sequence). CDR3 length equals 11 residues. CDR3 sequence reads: CASSPTFEAFF. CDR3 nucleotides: TGTGCCAGCAGCCCCACATTTGAAGCTTTCTTT.

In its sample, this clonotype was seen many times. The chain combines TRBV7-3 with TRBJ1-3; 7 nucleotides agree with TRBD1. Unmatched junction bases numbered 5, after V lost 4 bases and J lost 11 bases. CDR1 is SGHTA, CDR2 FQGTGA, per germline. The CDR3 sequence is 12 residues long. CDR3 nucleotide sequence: TGTGCCAGCAGCTCAAGGACAGGACCCATATATTTT. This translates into CASSSRTGPIYF.

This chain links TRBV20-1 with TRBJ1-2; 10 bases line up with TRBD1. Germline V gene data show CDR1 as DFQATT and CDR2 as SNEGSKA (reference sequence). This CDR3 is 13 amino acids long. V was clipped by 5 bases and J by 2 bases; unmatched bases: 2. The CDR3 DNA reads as TGCAGTGCTGGACAGGGGGACAACTATGGCTACACCTTC. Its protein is CSAGQGDNYGYTF.

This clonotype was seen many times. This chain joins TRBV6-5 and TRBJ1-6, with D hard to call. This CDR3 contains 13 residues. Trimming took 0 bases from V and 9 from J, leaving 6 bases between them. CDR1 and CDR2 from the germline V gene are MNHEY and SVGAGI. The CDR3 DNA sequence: TGTGCCAGCAGTTACTCCGACGGTTCACCCCTCCACTTT. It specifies CASSYSDGSPLHF.

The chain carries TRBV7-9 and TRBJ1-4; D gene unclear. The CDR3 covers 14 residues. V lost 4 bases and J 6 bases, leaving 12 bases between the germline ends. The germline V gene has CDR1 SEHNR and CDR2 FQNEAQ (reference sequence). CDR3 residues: CASSSISADEKLFF. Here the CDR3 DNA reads TGTGCCAGCAGCTCCATCAGCGCCGATGAAAAACTGTTTTTT.

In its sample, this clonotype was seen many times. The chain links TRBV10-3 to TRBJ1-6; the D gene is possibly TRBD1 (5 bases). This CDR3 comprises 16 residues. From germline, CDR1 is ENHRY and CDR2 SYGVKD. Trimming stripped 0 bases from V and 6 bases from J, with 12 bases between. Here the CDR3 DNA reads TGTGCCATCAGTGAGTCGAACGGGGGACCTAATTCACCCCTCCACTTT. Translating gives CAISESNGGPNSPLHF.

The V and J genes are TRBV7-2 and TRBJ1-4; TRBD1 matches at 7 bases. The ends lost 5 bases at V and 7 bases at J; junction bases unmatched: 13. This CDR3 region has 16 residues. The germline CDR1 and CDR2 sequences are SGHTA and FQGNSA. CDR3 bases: TGTGCCAGCAGCACGACAGGGCGGATGCAGGGTGAAAAACTGTTTTTT. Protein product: CASSTTGRMQGEKLFF.

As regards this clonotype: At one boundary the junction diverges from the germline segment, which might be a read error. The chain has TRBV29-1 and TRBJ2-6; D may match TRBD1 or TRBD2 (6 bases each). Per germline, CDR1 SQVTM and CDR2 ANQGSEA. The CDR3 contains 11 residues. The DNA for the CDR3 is TGCAGCGTTAGGAGGGGGGACGCTGAAGCTTTC. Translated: CSVRRGDAEAF. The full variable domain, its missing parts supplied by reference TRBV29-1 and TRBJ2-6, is SAVISQKPSRDICQRGTSLTIQCQVDSQVTMMFWYRQQPGQSLTLIATANQGSEATYESGFVIDKFPISRPNLTFSTLTVSNMSPEDSSIYLCSVRRGDAEAFGAGSRLTVL.

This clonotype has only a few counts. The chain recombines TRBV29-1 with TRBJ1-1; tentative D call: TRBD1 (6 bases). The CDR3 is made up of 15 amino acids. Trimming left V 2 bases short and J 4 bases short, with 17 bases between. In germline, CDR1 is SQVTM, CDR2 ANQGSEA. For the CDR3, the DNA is TGCAGCGTTGAAAGCCCGGCAGGGGAGTTCACTGAAGCTTTCTTT. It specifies CSVESPAGEFTEAFF.

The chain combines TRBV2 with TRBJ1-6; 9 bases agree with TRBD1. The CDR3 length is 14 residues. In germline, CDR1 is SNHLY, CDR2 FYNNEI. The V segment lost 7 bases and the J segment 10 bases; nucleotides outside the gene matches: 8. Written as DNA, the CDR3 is TGTGCCAGCAATCCCGGGACAGGGAACTCACCCCTCCACTTT. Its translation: CASNPGTGNSPLHF.

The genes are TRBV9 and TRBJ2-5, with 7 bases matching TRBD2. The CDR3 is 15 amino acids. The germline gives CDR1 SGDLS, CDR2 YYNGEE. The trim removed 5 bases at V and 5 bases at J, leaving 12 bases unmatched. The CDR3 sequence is CASSGHSGRWETQYF. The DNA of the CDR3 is TGTGCCAGCAGTGGTCATAGCGGGCGGTGGGAGACCCAGTACTTC. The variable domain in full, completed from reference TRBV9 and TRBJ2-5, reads DSGVTQTPKHLITATGQRVTLRCSPRSGDLSVYWYQQSLDQGLQFLIQYYNGEERAKGNILERFSAQQFPDLHSELNLSSLELGDSALYFCASSGHSGRWETQYFGPGTRLLVL.

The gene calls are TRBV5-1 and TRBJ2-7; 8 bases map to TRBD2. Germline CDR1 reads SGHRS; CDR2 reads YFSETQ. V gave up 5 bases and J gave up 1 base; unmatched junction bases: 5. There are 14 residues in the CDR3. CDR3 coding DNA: TGCGCCAGCAGGTTCGGCGGGGGGTCCTACGAGCAGTACTTC. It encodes CASRFGGGSYEQYF. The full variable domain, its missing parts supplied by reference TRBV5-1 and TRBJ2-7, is KAGVTQTPRYLIKTRGQQVTLSCSPISGHRSVSWYQQTPGQGLQFLFEYFSETQRNKGNFPGRFSGRQFSNSRSEMNVSTLELGDSALYLCASRFGGGSYEQYFGPGTRLTVT.

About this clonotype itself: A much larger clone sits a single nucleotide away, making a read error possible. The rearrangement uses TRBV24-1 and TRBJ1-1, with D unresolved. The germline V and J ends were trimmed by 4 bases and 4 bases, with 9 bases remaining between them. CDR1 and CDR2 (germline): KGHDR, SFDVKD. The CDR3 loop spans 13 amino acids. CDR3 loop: CATSDIRSTEAFF. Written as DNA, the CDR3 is TGTGCCACCAGTGACATAAGGAGCACTGAAGCTTTCTTT.

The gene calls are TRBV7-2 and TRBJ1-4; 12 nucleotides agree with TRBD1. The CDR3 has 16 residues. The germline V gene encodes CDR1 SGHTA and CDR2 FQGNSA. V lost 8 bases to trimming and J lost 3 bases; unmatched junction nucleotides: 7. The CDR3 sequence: CASGGTGGEANEKLFF. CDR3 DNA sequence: TGTGCCAGCGGGGGGACAGGGGGCGAGGCTAATGAAAAACTGTTTTTT. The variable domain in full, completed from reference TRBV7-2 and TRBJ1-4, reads GAGVSQSPSNKVTEKGKDVELRCDPISGHTALYWYRQSLGQGLEFLIYFQGNSAPDKSGLPSDRFSAERTGGSVSTLTIQRTQQEDSAVYLCASGGTGGEANEKLFFGSGTQLSVL.

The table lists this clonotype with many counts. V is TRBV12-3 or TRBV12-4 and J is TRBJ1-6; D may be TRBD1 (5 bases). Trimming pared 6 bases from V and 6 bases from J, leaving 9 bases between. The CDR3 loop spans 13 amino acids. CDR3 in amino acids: CASRGLSNSPLHF. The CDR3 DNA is TGTGCCAGCAGGGGACTGAGTAATTCACCCCTCCACTTT.

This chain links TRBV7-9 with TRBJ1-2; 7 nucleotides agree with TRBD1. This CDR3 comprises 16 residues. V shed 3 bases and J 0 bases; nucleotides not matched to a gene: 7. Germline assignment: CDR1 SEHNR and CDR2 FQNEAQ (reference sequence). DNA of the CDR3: TGTGCCAGCAGCTTCGGACAGGCCGAAGCTAACTATGGCTACACCTTC. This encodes CASSFGQAEANYGYTF.

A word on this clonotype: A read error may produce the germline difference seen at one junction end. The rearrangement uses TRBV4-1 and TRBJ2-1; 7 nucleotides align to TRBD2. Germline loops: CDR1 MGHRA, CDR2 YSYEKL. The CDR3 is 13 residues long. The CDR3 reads CASSPQRGLPEFF. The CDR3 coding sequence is TGTGCCAGCAGCCCGCAGCGGGGACTCCCGGAGTTCTTC.

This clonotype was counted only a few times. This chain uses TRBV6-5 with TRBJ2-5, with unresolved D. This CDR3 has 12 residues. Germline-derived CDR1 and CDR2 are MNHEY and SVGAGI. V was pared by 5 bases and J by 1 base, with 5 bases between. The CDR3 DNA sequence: TGTGCCAGCAGTGTGAGCCAAGAGACCCAGTACTTC. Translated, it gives CASSVSQETQYF.

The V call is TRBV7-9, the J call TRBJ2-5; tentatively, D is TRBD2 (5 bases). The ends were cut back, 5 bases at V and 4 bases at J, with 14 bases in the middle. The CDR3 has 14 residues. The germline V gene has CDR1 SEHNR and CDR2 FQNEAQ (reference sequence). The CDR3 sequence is CASSPNERRETQYF. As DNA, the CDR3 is TGTGCCAGCAGCCCCAATGAGCGGAGAGAGACCCAGTACTTC.

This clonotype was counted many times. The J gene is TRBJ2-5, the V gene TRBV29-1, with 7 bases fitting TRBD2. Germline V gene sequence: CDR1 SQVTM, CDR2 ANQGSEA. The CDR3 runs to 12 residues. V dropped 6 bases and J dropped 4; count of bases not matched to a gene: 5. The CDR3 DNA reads TGCAGCGTGAAGCGGGGTGGAGAGACCCAGTACTTC. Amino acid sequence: CSVKRGGETQYF.

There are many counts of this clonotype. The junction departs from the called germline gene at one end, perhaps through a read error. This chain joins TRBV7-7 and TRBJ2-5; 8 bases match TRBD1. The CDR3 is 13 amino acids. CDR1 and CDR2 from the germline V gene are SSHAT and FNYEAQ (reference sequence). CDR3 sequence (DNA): TGTGCTAGCAGCTTAGCGCAGGGGGCGACCCAGTACTTC. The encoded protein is CASSLAQGATQYF.

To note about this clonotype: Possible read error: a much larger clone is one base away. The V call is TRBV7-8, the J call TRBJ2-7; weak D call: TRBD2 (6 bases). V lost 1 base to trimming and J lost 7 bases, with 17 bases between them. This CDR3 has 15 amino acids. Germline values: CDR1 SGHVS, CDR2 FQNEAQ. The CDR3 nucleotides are TGTGCCAGCAGCTTAGGTCGGGGGATGCTGCGGGAGCAGTACTTC. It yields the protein CASSLGRGMLREQYF. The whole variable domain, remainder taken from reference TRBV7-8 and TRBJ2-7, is GAGVSQSPRYKVAKRGQDVALRCDPISGHVSLFWYQQALGQGPEFLTYFQNEAQLDKSGLPSDRFFAERPEGSVSTLKIQRTQQEDSAVYLCASSLGRGMLREQYFGPGTRLTVT.

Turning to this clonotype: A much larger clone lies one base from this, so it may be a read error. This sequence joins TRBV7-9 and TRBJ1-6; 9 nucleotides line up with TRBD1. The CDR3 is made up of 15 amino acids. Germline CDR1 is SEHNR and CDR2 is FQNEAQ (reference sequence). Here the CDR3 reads CASSSLQGAYSPPHF. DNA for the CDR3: TGTGCCAGCAGCTCGTTACAGGGGGCCTATTCACCCCCCCACTTT.

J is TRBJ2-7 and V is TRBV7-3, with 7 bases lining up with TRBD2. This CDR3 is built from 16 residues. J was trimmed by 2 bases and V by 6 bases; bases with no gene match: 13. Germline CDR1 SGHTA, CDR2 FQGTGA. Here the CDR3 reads CASSRRGIAGAYEQYF. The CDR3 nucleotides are TGTGCCAGCAGTCGCCGAGGGATTGCGGGAGCCTACGAGCAGTACTTC.

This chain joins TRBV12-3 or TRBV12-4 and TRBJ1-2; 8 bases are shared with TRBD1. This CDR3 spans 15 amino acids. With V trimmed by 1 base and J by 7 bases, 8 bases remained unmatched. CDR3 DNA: TGTGCCAGCAGTTTAGTGGTCCAGGGGGCAGGTGGCTACACCTTC. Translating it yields CASSLVVQGAGGYTF.

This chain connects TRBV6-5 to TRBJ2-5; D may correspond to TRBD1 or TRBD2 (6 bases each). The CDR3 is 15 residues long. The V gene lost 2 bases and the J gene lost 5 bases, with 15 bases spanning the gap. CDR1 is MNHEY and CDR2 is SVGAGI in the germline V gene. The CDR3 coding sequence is TGTGCCAGCAGTTACACGCAGGGGAGGAGGGAGACCCAGTACTTC. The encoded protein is CASSYTQGRRETQYF.

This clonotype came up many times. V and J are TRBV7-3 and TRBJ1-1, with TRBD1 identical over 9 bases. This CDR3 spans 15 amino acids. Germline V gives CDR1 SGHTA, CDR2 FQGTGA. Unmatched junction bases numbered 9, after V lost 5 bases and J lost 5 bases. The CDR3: CASSADRGRETEAFF. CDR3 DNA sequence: TGTGCCAGCAGCGCGGACAGGGGCCGAGAAACTGAAGCTTTCTTT.